A selection of T cell receptor beta chains follows, all from one sample in a study of blood T cells in healthy people across ages. TCRdb analysed the 5' RACE reads with MiXCR anew, one entry per CDR3 protein. The table lists about 1 million distinct CDR3 sequences, approximately 26% of them singletons. A further study also used this sample, focusing on T cells of mothers and their children.

Sequenced material: blood. The receptors come from a girl under 10 years old in good health. CDR3s include the opening cysteine and the closing phenylalanine or tryptophan. Fields, in order: CDR3 protein, J gene, CDR3 length, V gene.

CASKGTGNNEQFF,TRBJ2-1,13,TRBV6-1
CASSKLNQPQHF,TRBJ1-5,12,TRBV19
CASSRPRPTGPYEQYF,TRBJ2-7,16,TRBV6-2/TRBV6-3
CASSQETSSSETQYF,TRBJ2-5,15,TRBV3-1
CSVVGLAPTYEQYF,TRBJ2-7,14,TRBV29-1
CASSQFDRESSPLHF,TRBJ1-6,15,TRBV4-1
CASSTDRDRGQDDQFF,TRBJ2-1,16,TRBV13
CSVLLVGGIAKNIQYF,TRBJ2-4,16,TRBV29-1
CASSLDVAGTYNEQFF,TRBJ2-1,16,TRBV11-2
CSVGAGTGLTGELFF,TRBJ2-2,15,TRBV29-1
CASSRDRDEQYF,TRBJ2-7,12,TRBV5-1
CASSATREIGYTF,TRBJ1-2,13,TRBV10-1
CASSPTGEIEQYF,TRBJ2-7,13,TRBV7-9
CASSQDVLGNTEAFF,TRBJ1-1,15,TRBV4-1
CASSQKAEQETQYF,TRBJ2-5,14,TRBV7-9
CSVEGLAFMEFF,TRBJ2-1,12,TRBV29-1
CATSRRGGNEKLFF,TRBJ1-4,14,TRBV15
CASSQTSGVGETQYF,TRBJ2-5,15,TRBV28
CASSSDTSSEKLFF,TRBJ1-4,14,TRBV5-1